This T cell receptor beta chain originates from a study of blood T cells in healthy people across ages. Overall study findings and caveats: Relative to aged donors, long-lived donors carried more naive CD4+ cells and displayed higher diversity.

CDR1 and CDR2 from the germline V gene are MNHEY and SVGAGI. The CDR3 covers 15 residues. Trimming took 5 bases from V and 1 from J, leaving 9 bases between them. This clonotype has only a few counts. As yet, its antigen is unknown. The sample, 9 to 10 milliliters of peripheral blood, was drawn from each donor. Combining a sample-barcoded 5' primer with a J-beta primer mix, a second PCR ran for roughly 7 to 11 cycles. One entry per CDR3 protein results from TCRdb running MiXCR on the 5' RACE reads. The profile shows about 730,000 distinct CDR3 sequences, 40% to 45% of them singletons. The chain combines TRBV6-5 with TRBJ2-6; either TRBD1 or TRBD2 may fit D (6 bases each). The receptor comes from a woman aged 55-70 years in good health. Sequencing was done on a sample of blood. The CDR3 nucleotides are TGTGCCAGCAGTAGGGGGGCTTCTGGGGCCAACGTCCTGACTTTC. Its protein is CASSRGASGANVLTF.